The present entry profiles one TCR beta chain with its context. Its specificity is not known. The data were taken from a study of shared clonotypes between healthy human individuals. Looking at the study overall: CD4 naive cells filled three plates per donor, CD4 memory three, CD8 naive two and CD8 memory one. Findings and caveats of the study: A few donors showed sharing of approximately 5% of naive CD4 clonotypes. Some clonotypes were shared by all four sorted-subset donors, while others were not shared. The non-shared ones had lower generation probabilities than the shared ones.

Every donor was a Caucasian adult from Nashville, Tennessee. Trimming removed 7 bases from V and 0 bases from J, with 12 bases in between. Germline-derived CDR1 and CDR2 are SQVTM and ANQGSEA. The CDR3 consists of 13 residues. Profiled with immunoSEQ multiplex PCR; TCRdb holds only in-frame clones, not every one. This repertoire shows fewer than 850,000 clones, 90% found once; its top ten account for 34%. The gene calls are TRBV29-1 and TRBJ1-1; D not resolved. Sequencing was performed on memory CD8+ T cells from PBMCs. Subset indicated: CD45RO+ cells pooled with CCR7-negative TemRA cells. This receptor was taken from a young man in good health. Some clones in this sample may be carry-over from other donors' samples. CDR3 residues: CSDGLTMNTEAFF. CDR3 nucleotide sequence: TGCAGCGACGGACTGACCATGAACACTGAAGCTTTCTTT.